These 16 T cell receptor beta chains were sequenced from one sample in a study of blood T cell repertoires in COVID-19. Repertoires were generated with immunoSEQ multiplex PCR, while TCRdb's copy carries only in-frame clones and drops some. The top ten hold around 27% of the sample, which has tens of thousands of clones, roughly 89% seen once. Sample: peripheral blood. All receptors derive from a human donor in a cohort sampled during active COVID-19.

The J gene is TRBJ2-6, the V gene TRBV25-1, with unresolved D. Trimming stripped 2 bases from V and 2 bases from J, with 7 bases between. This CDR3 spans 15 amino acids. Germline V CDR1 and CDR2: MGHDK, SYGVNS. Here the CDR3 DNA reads TGTGCCAGCAGTGAAGAACAAGCTGGGGCCAACGTCCTGACTTTC. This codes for CASSEEQAGANVLTF. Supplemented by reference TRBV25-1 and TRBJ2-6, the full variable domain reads EADIYQTPRYLVIGTGKKITLECSQTMGHDKMYWYQQDPGMELHLIHYSYGVNSTEKGDLSSESTVSRIRTEHFPLTLESARPSHTSQYLCASSEEQAGANVLTFGAGSRLTVL.

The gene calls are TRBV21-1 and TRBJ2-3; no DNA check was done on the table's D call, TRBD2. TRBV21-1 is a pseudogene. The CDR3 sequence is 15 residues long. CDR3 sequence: CASSKVRVFSDTQYF. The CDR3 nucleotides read TGTGCCAGCAGCAAAGTACGGGTATTCTCAGATACGCAGTATTTT.

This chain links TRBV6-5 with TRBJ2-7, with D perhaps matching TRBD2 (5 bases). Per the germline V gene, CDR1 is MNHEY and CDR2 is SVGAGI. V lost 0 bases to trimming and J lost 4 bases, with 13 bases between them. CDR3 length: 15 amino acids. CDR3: CASSYSSLGSYEQYF. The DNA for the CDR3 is TGTGCCAGCAGTTACTCGAGCCTGGGGAGTTACGAGCAGTACTTC.

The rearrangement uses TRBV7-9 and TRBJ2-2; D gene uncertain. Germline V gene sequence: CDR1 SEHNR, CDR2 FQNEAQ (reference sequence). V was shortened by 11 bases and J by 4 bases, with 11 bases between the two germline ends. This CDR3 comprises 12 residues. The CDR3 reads CAVALGTGELFF. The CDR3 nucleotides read TGTGCCGTTGCCCTCGGCACCGGGGAGCTGTTTTTT.

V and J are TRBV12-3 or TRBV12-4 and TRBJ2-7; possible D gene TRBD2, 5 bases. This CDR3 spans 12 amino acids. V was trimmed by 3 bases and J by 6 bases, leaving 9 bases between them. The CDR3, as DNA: TGTGCCAGCAGTTTTGTAGGGAGCGAGCAGTACGTC. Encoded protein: CASSFVGSEQYV.

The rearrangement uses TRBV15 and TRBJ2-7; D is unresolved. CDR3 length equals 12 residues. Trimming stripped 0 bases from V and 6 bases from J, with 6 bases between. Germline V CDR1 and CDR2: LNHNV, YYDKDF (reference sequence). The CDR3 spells CATSRDSSEQYF. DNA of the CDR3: TGTGCCACCAGCAGAGATTCGAGCGAGCAGTACTTC.

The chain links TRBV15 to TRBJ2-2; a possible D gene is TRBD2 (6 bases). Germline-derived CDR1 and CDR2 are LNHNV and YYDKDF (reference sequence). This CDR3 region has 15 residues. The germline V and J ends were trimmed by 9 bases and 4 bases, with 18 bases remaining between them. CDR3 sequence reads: CATSLGGEPTGELFF. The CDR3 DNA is TGTGCCACTTCGTTGGGGGGAGAGCCCACCGGGGAGCTGTTTTTT.

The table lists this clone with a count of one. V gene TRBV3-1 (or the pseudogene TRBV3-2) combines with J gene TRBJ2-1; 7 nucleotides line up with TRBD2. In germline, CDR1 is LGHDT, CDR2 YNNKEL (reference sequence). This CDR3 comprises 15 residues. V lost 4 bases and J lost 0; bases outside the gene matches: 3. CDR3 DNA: TGTGCCAGCAGCCTCCGCGGGAGCTCCTACAATGAGCAGTTCTTC. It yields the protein CASSLRGSSYNEQFF.

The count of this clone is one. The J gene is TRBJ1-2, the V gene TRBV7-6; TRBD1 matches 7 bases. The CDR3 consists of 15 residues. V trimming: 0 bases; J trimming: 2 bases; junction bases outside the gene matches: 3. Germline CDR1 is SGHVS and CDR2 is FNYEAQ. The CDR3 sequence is CASSLAAQGNYGYTF. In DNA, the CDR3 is TGTGCCAGCAGCTTAGCGGCACAGGGGAACTATGGCTACACCTTC. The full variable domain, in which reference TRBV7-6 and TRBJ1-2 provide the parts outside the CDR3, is GAGVSQSPRYKVTKRGQDVALRCDPISGHVSLYWYRQALGQGPEFLTYFNYEAQQDKSGLPNDRFSAERPEGSISTLTIQRTEQRDSAMYRCASSLAAQGNYGYTFGSGTRLTVV.

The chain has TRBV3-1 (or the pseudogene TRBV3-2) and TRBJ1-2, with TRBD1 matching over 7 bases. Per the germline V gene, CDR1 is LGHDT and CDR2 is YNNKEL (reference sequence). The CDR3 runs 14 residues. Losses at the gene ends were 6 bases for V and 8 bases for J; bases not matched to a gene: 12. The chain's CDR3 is CASRARVQGHGYTF. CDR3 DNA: TGTGCCAGCAGGGCCCGGGTACAGGGGCACGGCTACACCTTC.

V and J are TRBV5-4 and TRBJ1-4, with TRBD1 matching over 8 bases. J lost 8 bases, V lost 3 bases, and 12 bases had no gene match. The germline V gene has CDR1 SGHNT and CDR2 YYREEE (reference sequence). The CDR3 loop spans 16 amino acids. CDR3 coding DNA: TGTGCCAGCAGCTCAGGACAGGGAAGCCTAAGGGAAAAACTGTTTTTT. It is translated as CASSSGQGSLREKLFF.

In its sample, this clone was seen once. The CDR3 region is CAWRTSGGSDTQYF. The CDR3, as DNA: TGTGCCTGGAGGACTAGCGGGGGGTCCGATACGCAGTATTTT. The chain is built from TRBV30 and TRBJ2-3, with 13 nucleotides matching TRBD2. V was clipped by 3 bases and J by 6 bases; unmatched bases: 3. CDR3 length: 14 residues. CDR1 GTSNPN and CDR2 SVGIG come from the germline V gene (reference sequence).

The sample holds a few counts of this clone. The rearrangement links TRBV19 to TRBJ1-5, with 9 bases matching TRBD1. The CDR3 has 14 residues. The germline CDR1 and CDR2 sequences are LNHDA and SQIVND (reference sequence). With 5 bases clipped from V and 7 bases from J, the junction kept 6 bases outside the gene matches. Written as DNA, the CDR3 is TGTGCCAGTAGTGCGACAGGGGGACAGCAGCCCCAGCATTTT. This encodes CASSATGGQQPQHF.

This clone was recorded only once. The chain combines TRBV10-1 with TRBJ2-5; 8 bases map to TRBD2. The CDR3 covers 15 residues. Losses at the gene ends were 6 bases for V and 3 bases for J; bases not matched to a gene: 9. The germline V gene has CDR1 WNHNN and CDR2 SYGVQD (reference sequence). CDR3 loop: CASRIAGGDEETQYF. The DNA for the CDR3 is TGCGCCAGCAGAATAGCCGGGGGGGATGAAGAGACCCAGTACTTC.

The CDR3 sequence is CAWSEDRGLNQPQHF. The CDR3 region has the DNA TGTGCCTGGAGTGAGGACAGGGGATTAAATCAGCCCCAGCATTTT. The chain combines TRBV30 with TRBJ1-5, with 9 positions matching TRBD1. Germline V gene lookup returns CDR1 GTSNPN and CDR2 SVGIG (reference sequence). With 1 base clipped from V and 4 bases from J, the junction kept 5 bases outside the gene matches. The CDR3 has 15 amino acids.

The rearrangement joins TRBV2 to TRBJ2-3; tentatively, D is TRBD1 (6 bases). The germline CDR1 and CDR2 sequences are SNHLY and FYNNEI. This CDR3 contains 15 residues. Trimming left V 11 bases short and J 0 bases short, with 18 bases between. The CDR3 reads CARKSMGHSTDTQYF. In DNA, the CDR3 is TGTGCCCGAAAAAGTATGGGACATAGCACAGATACGCAGTATTTT.